A single TCR beta chain is shown here with its context. What it recognizes is unknown. Possible read error: a much larger clone is one base away. Germline V CDR1 and CDR2: SGHRS, YFSETQ. This CDR3 comprises 13 residues. For the second PCR, which ran for roughly 6 to 12 cycles, a sample-barcoded 5' primer and a J-beta primer mix were used. A template-switch adaptor that had 12 random nucleotides put a tag on each cDNA molecule. A single record per CDR3 protein comes from TCRdb applying MiXCR to the 5' RACE reads. Among under 1,000,000 distinct CDR3 sequences listed, around 34% were seen once. These data are taken from a study of blood T cells in healthy people across ages. Study-level findings and limits: Higher naive T cell percentage went strongly together with higher TCR beta diversity. The donors' CMV status was not determined, possibly confounding changes in expanded clonotypes. Observed TCR beta diversity per million T cells went down as age went up. This fall followed a roughly linear course with age.

The sequence derives from a man between 18 and 35 years old in good health. The specimen sequenced was blood. The chain has TRBV5-1 and TRBJ2-3; 8 positions match TRBD1. CDR3 residues: CASRLDGTGTQYF. For the CDR3, the DNA is TGCGCCAGCAGGTTAGACGGGACAGGTACGCAGTATTTT.